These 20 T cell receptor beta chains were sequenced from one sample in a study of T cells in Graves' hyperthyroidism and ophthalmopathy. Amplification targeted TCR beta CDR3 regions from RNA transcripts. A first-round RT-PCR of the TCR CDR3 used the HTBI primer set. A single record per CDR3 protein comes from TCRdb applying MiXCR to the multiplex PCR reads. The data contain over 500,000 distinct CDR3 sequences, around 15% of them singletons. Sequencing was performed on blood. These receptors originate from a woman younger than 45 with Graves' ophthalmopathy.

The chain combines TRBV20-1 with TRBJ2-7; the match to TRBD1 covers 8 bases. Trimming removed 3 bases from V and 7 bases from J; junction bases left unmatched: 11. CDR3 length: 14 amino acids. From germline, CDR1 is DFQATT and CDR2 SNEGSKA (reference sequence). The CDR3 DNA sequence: TGCAGTGCTAGTTTTCCAGGGGGCGTGGGGGAGCAGTACTTC. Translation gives CSASFPGGVGEQYF.

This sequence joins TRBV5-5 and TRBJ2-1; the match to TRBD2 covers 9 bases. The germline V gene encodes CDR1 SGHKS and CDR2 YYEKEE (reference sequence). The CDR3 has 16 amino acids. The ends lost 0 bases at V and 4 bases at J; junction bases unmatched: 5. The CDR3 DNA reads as TGTGCCAGCAGCTTGGGGGGGACTAGCTTTTACAATGAGCAGTTCTTC. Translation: CASSLGGTSFYNEQFF. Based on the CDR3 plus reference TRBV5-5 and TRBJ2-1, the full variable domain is DAGVTQSPTHLIKTRGQQVTLRCSPISGHKSVSWYQQVLGQGPQFIFQYYEKEERGRGNFPDRFSARQFPNYSSELNVNALLLGDSALYLCASSLGGTSFYNEQFFGPGTRLTVL.

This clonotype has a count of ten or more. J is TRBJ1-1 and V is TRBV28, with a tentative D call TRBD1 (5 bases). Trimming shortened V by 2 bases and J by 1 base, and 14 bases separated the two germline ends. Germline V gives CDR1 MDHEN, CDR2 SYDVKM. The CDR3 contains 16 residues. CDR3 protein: CASSLRGRGGNTEAFF. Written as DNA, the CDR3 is TGTGCCAGCAGTTTAAGGGGACGTGGGGGGAACACTGAAGCTTTCTTT.

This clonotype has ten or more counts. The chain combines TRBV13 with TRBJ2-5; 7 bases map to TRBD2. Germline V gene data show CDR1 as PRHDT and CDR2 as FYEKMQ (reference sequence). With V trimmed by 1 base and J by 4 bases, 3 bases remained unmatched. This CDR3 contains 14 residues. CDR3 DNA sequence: TGTGCCAGCAGCTTAGCCGGGAGGAGAGAGACCCAGTACTTC. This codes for CASSLAGRRETQYF.

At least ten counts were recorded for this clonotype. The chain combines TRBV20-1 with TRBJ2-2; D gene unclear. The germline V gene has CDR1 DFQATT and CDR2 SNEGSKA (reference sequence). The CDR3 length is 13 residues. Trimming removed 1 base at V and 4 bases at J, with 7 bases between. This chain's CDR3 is CSARVQATGELFF. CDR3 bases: TGCAGTGCTAGAGTCCAGGCCACCGGGGAGCTGTTTTTT.

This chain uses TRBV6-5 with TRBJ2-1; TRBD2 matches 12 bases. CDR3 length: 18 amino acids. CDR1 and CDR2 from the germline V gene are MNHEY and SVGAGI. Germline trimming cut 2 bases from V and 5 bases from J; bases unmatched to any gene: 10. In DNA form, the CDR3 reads TGTGCCAGCAGTTACCCGAAGACTAGCGGGAGAGGGAACAATGAGCAGTTCTTC. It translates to CASSYPKTSGRGNNEQFF.

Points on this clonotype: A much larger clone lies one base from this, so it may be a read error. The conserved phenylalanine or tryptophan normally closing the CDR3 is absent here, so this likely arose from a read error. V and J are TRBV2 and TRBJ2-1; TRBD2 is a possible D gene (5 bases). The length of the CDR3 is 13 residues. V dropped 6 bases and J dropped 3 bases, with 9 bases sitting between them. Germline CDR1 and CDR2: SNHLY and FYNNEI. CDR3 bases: TGTGCCAGCAGCTACGGGAACTACAATGAGCAGTTCTCC. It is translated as CASSYGNYNEQFS.

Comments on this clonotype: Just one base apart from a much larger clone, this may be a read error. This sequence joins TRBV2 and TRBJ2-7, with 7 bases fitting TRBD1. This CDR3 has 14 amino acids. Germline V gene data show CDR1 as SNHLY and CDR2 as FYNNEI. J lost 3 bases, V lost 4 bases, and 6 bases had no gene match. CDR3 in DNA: TGTGCCAGCAGTGCGGGACAGTCCGGCTACGAGCAGTACTTC. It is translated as CASSAGQSGYEQYF.

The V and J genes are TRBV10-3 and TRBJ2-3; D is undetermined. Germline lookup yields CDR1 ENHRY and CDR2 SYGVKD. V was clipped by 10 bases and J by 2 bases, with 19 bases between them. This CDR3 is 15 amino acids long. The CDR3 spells CATRTGVSPTDTQYF. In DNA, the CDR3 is TGTGCCACCCGCACCGGTGTCAGCCCCACAGATACGCAGTATTTT.

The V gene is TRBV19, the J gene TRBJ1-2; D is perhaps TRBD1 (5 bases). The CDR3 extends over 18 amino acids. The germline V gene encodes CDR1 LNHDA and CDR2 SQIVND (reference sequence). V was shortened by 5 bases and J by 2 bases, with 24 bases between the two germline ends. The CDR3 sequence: CASSFWGSDSPVNYGYTF. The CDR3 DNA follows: TGTGCCAGTAGTTTTTGGGGCAGTGACAGCCCCGTGAACTATGGCTACACCTTC.

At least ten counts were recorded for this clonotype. CDR3 bases: TGTGCCAGCCCACACACGGGTGGGGGCTCTGGGGCCAACGTCCTGACTTTC. This codes for CASPHTGGGSGANVLTF. The V call is TRBV2, the J call TRBJ2-6; D may match TRBD1 or TRBD2 (5 bases each). V dropped 8 bases and J dropped 0 bases, with 17 bases sitting between them. Per germline, CDR1 SNHLY and CDR2 FYNNEI. The CDR3 contains 17 residues.

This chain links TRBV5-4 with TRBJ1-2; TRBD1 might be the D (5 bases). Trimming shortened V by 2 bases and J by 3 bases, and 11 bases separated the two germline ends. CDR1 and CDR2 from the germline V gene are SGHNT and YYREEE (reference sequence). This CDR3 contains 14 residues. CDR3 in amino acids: CASSLQAGDYGYTF. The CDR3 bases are TGTGCCAGCAGCTTACAGGCTGGTGACTATGGCTACACCTTC.

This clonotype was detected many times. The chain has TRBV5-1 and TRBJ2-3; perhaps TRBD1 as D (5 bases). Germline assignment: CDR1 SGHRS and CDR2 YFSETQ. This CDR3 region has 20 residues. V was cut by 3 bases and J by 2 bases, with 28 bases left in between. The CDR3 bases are TGCGCCAGCAGCTCTGGACATGGGCAGTTGGTTCAGGCGATCACAGATACGCAGTATTTT. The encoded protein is CASSSGHGQLVQAITDTQYF. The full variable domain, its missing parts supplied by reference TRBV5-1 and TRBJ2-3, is KAGVTQTPRYLIKTRGQQVTLSCSPISGHRSVSWYQQTPGQGLQFLFEYFSETQRNKGNFPGRFSGRQFSNSRSEMNVSTLELGDSALYLCASSSGHGQLVQAITDTQYFGPGTRLTVL.

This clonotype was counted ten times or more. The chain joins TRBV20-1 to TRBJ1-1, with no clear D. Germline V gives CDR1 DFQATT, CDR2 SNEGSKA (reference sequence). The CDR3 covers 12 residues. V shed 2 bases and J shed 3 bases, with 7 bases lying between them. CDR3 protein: CSARTRDTEAFF. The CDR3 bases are TGCAGTGCTAGAACGCGGGACACTGAAGCTTTCTTT.

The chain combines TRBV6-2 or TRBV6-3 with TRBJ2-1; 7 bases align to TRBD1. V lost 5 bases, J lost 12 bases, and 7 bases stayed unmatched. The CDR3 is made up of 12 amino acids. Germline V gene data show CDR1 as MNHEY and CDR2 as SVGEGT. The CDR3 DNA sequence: TGTGCCAGCAGTGCCACAGCAGGGGGGCAGTTCTTC. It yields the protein CASSATAGGQFF.

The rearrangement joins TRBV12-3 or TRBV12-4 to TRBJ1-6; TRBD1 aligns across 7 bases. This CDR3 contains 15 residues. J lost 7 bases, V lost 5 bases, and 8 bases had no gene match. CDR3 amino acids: CASSRPTGLNSPLHF. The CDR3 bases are TGTGCCAGCAGTCGTCCGACAGGGCTCAATTCACCCCTCCACTTT.

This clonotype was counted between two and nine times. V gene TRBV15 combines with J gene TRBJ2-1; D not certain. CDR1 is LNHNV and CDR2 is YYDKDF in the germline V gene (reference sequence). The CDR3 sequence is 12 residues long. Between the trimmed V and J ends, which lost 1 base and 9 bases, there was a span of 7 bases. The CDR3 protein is CATSRVVGEQFF. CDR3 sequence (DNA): TGTGCCACCAGCAGAGTGGTGGGTGAGCAGTTCTTC.

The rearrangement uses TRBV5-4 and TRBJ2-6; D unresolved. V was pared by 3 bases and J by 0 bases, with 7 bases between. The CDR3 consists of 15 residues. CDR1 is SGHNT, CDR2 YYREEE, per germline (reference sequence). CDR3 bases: TGTGCCAGCAGCTGGTCGGCCTCTGGGGCCAACGTCCTGACTTTC. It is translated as CASSWSASGANVLTF.

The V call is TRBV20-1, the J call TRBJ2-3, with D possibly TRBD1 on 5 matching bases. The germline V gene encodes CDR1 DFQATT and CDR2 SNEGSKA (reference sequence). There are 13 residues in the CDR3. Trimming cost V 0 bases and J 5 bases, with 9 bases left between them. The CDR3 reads CSARDRARDTQYF. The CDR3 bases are TGCAGTGCTAGAGACAGGGCCAGAGATACGCAGTATTTT.

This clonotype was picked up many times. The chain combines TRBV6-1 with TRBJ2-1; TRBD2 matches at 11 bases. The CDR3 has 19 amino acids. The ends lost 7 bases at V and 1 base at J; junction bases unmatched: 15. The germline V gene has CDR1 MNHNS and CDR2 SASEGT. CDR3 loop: CASTSYTSGSLPSYNEQFF. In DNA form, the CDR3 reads TGTGCCAGCACCAGTTATACTAGCGGGAGTTTACCGTCCTACAATGAGCAGTTCTTC.